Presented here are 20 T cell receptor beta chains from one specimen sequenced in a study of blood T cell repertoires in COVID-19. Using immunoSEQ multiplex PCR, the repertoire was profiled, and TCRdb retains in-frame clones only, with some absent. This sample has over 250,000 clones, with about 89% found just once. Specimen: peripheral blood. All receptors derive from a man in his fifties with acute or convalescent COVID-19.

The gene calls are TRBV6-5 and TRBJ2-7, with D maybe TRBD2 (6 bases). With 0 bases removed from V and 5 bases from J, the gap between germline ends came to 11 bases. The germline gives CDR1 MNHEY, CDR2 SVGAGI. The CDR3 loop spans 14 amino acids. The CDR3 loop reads CASSYSLWEDEQYF. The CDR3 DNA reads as TGTGCCAGCAGTTACTCACTCTGGGAGGACGAGCAGTACTTC.

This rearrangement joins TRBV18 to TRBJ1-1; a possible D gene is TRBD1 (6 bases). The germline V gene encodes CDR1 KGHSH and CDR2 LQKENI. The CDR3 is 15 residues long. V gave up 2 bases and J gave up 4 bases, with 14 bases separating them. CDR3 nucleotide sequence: TGTGCCAGCTCACCAGGGGGCCCGCGGACCACTGAAGCTTTCTTT. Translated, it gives CASSPGGPRTTEAFF.

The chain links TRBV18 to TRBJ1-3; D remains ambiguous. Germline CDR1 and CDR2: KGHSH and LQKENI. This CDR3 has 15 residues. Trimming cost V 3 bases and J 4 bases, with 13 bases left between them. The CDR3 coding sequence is TGTGCCAGCTCACCGCCCGGTTCTTACGGAAACACCATATATTTT. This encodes CASSPPGSYGNTIYF.

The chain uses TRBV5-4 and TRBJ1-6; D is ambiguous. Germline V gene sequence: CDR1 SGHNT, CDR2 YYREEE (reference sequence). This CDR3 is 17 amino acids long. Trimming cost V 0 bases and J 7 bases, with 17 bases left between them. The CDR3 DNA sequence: TGTGCCAGCAGCTTGGGCGGGAGCAGGACGGAGAATTCACCCCTCCACTTT. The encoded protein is CASSLGGSRTENSPLHF.

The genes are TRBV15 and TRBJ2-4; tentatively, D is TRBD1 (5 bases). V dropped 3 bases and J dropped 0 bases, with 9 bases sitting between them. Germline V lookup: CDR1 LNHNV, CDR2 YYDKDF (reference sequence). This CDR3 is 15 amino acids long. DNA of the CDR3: TGTGCCACCAGCAGCGGACAAGTAGCCAAAAACATTCAGTACTTC. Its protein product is CATSSGQVAKNIQYF.

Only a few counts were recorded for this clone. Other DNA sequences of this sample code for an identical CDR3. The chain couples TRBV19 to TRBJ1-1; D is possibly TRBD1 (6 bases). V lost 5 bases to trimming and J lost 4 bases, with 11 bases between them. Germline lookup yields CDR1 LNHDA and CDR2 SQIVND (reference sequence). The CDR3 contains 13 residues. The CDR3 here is CASSEQGSTEAFF. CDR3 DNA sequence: TGTGCCAGTAGTGAACAGGGAAGCACTGAAGCTTTCTTT.

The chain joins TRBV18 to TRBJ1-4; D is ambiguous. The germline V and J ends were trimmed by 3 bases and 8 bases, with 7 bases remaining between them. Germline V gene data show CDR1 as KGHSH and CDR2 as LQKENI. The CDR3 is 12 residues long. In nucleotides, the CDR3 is TGTGCCAGCTCACCGCTAGGAGAAAAACTGTTTTTT. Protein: CASSPLGEKLFF. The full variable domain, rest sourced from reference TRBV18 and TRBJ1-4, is NAGVMQNPRHLVRRRGQEARLRCSPMKGHSHVYWYRQLPEEGLKFMVYLQKENIIDESGMPKERFSAEFPKEGPSILRIQQVVRGDSAAYFCASSPLGEKLFFGSGTQLSVL.

In nucleotides, the CDR3 is TGTGCCAGCAGCTCTTCCCCGGTTAGCTACGAGCAGTACTTC. Protein sequence: CASSSSPVSYEQYF. This sequence joins TRBV5-6 and TRBJ2-7; D uncertain. This CDR3 region has 14 residues. Germline loops: CDR1 SGHDT, CDR2 YYEEEE. V shed 3 bases and J shed 3 bases, with 13 bases lying between them.

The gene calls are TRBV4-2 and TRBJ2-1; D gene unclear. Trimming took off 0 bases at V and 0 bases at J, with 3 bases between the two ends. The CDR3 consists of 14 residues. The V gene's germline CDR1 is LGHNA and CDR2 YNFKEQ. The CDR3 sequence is CASSQDGSYNEQFF. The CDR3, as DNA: TGTGCCAGCAGCCAAGACGGCTCCTACAATGAGCAGTTCTTC.

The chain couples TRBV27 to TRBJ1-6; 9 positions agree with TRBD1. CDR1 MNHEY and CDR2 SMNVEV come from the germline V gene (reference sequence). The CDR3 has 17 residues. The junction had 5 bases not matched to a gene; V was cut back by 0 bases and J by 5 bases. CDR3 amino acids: CASSLSGQGYNNSPLHF. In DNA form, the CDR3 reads TGTGCCAGCAGTTTATCGGGACAGGGTTACAATAATTCACCCCTCCACTTT.

CDR3 loop: CSVWVGRNTEAFF. The CDR3 DNA reads TGCAGCGTCTGGGTGGGGCGGAACACTGAAGCTTTCTTT. This chain connects TRBV29-1 to TRBJ1-1; perhaps TRBD1 as D (5 bases). Trimming took off 6 bases at V and 1 base at J, with 12 bases between the two ends. The CDR3 has 13 residues. Germline V gives CDR1 SQVTM, CDR2 ANQGSEA.

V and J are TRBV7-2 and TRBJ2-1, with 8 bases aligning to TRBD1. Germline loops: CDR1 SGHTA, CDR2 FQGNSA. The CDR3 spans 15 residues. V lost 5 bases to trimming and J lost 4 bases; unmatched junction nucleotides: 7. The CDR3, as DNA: TGTGCCAGCAGCCCTGACAGGGGCGAGTACAATGAGCAGTTCTTC. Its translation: CASSPDRGEYNEQFF.

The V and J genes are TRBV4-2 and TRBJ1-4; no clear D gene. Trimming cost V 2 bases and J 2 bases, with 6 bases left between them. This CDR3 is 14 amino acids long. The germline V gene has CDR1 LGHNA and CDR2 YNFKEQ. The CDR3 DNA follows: TGTGCCAGCAGCCAATTACAGACTAATGAAAAACTGTTTTTT. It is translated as CASSQLQTNEKLFF.

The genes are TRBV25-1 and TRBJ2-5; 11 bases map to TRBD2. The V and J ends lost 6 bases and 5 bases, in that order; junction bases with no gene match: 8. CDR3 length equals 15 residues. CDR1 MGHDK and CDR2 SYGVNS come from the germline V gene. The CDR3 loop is CASRVSGGADETQYF. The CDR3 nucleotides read TGTGCCAGCAGGGTTAGCGGGGGGGCAGACGAGACCCAGTACTTC. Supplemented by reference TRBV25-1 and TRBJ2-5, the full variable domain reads EADIYQTPRYLVIGTGKKITLECSQTMGHDKMYWYQQDPGMELHLIHYSYGVNSTEKGDLSSESTVSRIRTEHFPLTLESARPSHTSQYLCASRVSGGADETQYFGPGTRLLVL.

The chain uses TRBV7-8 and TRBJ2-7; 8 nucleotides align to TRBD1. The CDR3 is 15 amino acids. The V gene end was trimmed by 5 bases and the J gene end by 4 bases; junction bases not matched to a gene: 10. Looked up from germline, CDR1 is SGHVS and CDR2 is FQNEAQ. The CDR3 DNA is TGTGCCAGCAGCCGCCCTTCAGGGGGCCAATACGAGCAGTACTTC. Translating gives CASSRPSGGQYEQYF. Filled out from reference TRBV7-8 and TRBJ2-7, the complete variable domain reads GAGVSQSPRYKVAKRGQDVALRCDPISGHVSLFWYQQALGQGPEFLTYFQNEAQLDKSGLPSDRFFAERPEGSVSTLKIQRTQQEDSAVYLCASSRPSGGQYEQYFGPGTRLTVT.

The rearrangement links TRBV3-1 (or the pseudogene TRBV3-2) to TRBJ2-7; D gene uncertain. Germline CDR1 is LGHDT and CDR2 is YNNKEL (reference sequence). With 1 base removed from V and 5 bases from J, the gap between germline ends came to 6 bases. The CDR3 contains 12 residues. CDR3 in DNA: TGTGCCAGCAGCCAAGTCCGGGACGAGCAGTACTTC. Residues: CASSQVRDEQYF.

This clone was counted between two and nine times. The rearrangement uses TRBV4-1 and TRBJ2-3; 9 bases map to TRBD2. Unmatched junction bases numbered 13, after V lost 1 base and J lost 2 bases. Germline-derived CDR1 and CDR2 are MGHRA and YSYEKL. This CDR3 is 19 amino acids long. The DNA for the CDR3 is TGCGCCAGCAGCCAAGCGGGGCGGGCTAGCGGGGCCTACACAGATACGCAGTATTTT. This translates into CASSQAGRASGAYTDTQYF.

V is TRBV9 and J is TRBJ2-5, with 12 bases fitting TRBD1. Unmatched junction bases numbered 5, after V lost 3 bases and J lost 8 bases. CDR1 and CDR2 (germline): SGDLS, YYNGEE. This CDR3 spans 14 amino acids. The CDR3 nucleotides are TGTGCCAGCAGCGAGGGACAGGGGGCGCATACCCAGTACTTC. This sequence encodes CASSEGQGAHTQYF.

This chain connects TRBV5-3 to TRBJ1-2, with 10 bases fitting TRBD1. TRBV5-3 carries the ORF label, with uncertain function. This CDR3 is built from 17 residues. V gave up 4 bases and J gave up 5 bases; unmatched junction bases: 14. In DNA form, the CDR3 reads TGTGCCAGAAGCCCCATTACCCCGGGACAGGGGCTTTATGGCTACACCTTC. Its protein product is CARSPITPGQGLYGYTF.

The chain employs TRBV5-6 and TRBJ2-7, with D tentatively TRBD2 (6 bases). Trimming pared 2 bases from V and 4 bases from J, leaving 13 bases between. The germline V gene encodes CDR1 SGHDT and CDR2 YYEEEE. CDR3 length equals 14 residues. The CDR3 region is CASSFGGARYEQYF. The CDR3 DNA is TGTGCCAGCAGCTTTGGAGGGGCCCGGTACGAGCAGTACTTC.